Listed here are 13 T cell receptor beta chains from one sample, sequenced in a study of blood T cell repertoires in COVID-19 (TCRdb year 2020). The protocol used for the library was the immunoSEQ multiplex PCR assay. Sourced from immuneACCESS, this table was stored by TCRdb with only in-frame sequences that have V and J called. A share of the clones is absent; for the studies checked, an unresolved V gene accounts for under half, and the remainder has no known explanation. This sample gives 77,000 or so clones in total; over 60% of them show up just once. In total, the top ten clones hold 28% of the sample. The sequenced material came from peripheral blood. The receptors derive from a woman older than 75 with active or convalescent COVID-19.

This clone was found a few times. V gene TRBV27 combines with J gene TRBJ2-2; 8 bases agree with TRBD1. Germline loops: CDR1 MNHEY, CDR2 SMNVEV (reference sequence). The CDR3 is made up of 16 amino acids. Losses at the gene ends were 1 base for V and 4 bases for J; bases not matched to a gene: 5. CDR3 in amino acids: CASSLLQGAGTGELFF. CDR3 bases: TGTGCCAGCAGTTTATTGCAGGGGGCGGGCACCGGGGAGCTGTTTTTT.

The sample holds many counts of this clone. This chain joins TRBV5-1 and TRBJ1-4; 8 bases map to TRBD1. Unmatched junction bases numbered 2, after V lost 5 bases and J lost 2 bases. The CDR3 runs 14 residues. Looked up from germline, CDR1 is SGHRS and CDR2 is YFSETQ. This CDR3 reads CASSQGATNEKLFF. CDR3 sequence (DNA): TGCGCCAGCAGTCAGGGGGCTACTAATGAAAAACTGTTTTTT.

V usage is TRBV6-5 and J usage is TRBJ1-5; the D is unclear. The CDR3 has 14 residues. V lost 5 bases, J lost 2 bases, and 10 bases lay in between. Looked up from germline, CDR1 is MNHEY and CDR2 is SVGAGI. The CDR3 DNA sequence: TGTGCCAGCAGTACCGGAGGTGGCAATCAGCCCCAGCATTTT. It specifies CASSTGGGNQPQHF.

The CDR3 loop reads CATSRSGYGTDTQYF. The CDR3 bases are TGTGCCACCAGCAGAAGCGGATATGGCACAGATACGCAGTATTTT. The chain joins TRBV15 to TRBJ2-3, with a possible D match to TRBD2 (5 bases). The germline gives CDR1 LNHNV, CDR2 YYDKDF (reference sequence). This CDR3 is built from 15 residues. With 2 bases removed from V and 1 base from J, the gap between germline ends came to 10 bases.

The rearrangement links TRBV10-3 to TRBJ2-1, with a weak D call TRBD2 (6 bases). CDR1 is ENHRY and CDR2 is SYGVKD in the germline V gene. The CDR3 is 14 residues long. Trimming shortened V by 6 bases and J by 5 bases, and 14 bases separated the two germline ends. CDR3 amino acids: CAIRRDSQNNEQFF. The CDR3 bases are TGTGCCATCAGACGGGACTCCCAAAACAATGAGCAGTTCTTC.

V usage is TRBV11-2 and J usage is TRBJ2-3; D unresolved. The CDR3 extends over 13 amino acids. With 0 bases removed from V and 5 bases from J, the gap between germline ends came to 6 bases. Per the germline V gene, CDR1 is SGHAT and CDR2 is FQNNGV. The CDR3: CASSLDSRDTQYF. The CDR3 coding sequence is TGTGCCAGCAGCTTAGATTCTAGAGATACGCAGTATTTT. Filled out from reference TRBV11-2 and TRBJ2-3, the complete variable domain reads EAGVAQSPRYKIIEKRQSVAFWCNPISGHATLYWYQQILGQGPKLLIQFQNNGVVDDSQLPKDRFSAERLKGVDSTLKIQPAKLEDSAVYLCASSLDSRDTQYFGPGTRLTVL.

The count of this clone is one. The genes are TRBV18 and TRBJ1-4, with D perhaps matching TRBD1 (5 bases). The germline V gene has CDR1 KGHSH and CDR2 LQKENI. Trimming took off 2 bases at V and 5 bases at J, with 12 bases between the two ends. CDR3 size: 15 residues. The CDR3 loop reads CASSPAGQLNEKLFF. The CDR3 DNA sequence: TGTGCCAGCTCACCAGCCGGACAACTAAATGAAAAACTGTTTTTT. Complete variable domain (other parts from reference TRBV18 and TRBJ1-4): NAGVMQNPRHLVRRRGQEARLRCSPMKGHSHVYWYRQLPEEGLKFMVYLQKENIIDESGMPKERFSAEFPKEGPSILRIQQVVRGDSAAYFCASSPAGQLNEKLFFGSGTQLSVL.

This clone is a singleton in its sample. The rearrangement joins TRBV5-1 to TRBJ1-1, with 7 bases identical to TRBD1. CDR1 is SGHRS, CDR2 YFSETQ, per germline. The CDR3 loop spans 13 amino acids. The junction had 5 bases not matched to a gene; V was cut back by 3 bases and J by 6 bases. CDR3 amino acids: CASSSTGFPEAFF. CDR3 nucleotide sequence: TGCGCCAGCAGCTCGACAGGGTTTCCTGAAGCTTTCTTT. Combining the CDR3 with reference TRBV5-1 and TRBJ1-1 gives the whole variable domain KAGVTQTPRYLIKTRGQQVTLSCSPISGHRSVSWYQQTPGQGLQFLFEYFSETQRNKGNFPGRFSGRQFSNSRSEMNVSTLELGDSALYLCASSSTGFPEAFFGQGTRLTVV.

This clone was picked up one time. CDR3 protein: CASSLSAGASYNEQFF. The DNA for the CDR3 is TGTGCCAGCAGCCTATCGGCGGGGGCCTCTTACAATGAGCAGTTCTTC. The rearrangement uses TRBV7-3 and TRBJ2-1; possible D gene TRBD2, 7 bases. CDR3 length: 16 amino acids. In germline, CDR1 is SGHTA, CDR2 FQGTGA. With 5 bases removed from V and 4 bases from J, the gap between germline ends came to 18 bases.

The chain recombines TRBV9 with TRBJ1-1; D possibly corresponds to TRBD1 (6 bases). The CDR3 covers 16 residues. CDR1 and CDR2 from the germline V gene are SGDLS and YYNGEE. V was pared by 0 bases and J by 2 bases, with 14 bases between. CDR3 DNA: TGTGCCAGCAGCGTAGGAGGGTGGGGGGGCAACACTGAAGCTTTCTTT. Translating it yields CASSVGGWGGNTEAFF.

For the CDR3, the DNA is TGTGCCAGCAGCTTCGGAGGTAGCACAGATACGCAGTATTTT. The encoded protein is CASSFGGSTDTQYF. J is TRBJ2-3 and V is TRBV11-3, with D maybe TRBD2 (5 bases). The CDR3 is made up of 14 amino acids. The V end lost 3 bases, the J end lost 0 bases, and 7 bases lay between the germline ends. Germline V gene lookup returns CDR1 SGHNT and CDR2 YENEEA.

This clone appeared a few times. V gene TRBV27 combines with J gene TRBJ1-2; maybe TRBD1 (6 bases). Germline assignment: CDR1 MNHEY and CDR2 SMNVEV (reference sequence). This CDR3 region has 14 residues. Trimming removed 5 bases from V and 5 bases from J, with 15 bases in between. CDR3 DNA: TGTGCCAGCAGTCCTCGGGACACTACGTATGGCTACACCTTC. This encodes CASSPRDTTYGYTF.

The chain couples TRBV5-1 to TRBJ2-7; 7 bases are a match to TRBD2. The length of the CDR3 is 15 residues. CDR1 is SGHRS and CDR2 is YFSETQ in the germline V gene. Unmatched junction bases numbered 9, after V lost 4 bases and J lost 2 bases. In DNA, the CDR3 is TGCGCCAGCAGCCGAACCGGGACTACCACCTACGAGCAGTACTTC. It translates to CASSRTGTTTYEQYF.